The 18 T cell receptor beta chains presented below share a single source sample, sequenced in a study of T cell repertoires in cytomegalovirus infection. TCRdb recomputed calls from the reads with MiXCR, one row per CDR3 protein. The repertoire holds some 480,000 distinct CDR3 sequences, with 30% to 40% as singletons. Their antigens remain unidentified. Specimen: cultured PBMCs, collected from culture after CMV antigen stimulation. These receptors all come from a human donor in good health (CMV status not recorded). Some clones in this sample may be carry-over from other donors' samples.

This clonotype occurred a few times. The rearrangement links TRBV7-8 to TRBJ2-7; possibly TRBD1 or TRBD2 for D (5 bases each). The CDR3 is 14 residues long. V was clipped by 1 base and J by 2 bases, with 9 bases between them. Looked up from germline, CDR1 is SGHVS and CDR2 is FQNEAQ. The CDR3 loop reads CASSLEGTPYEQYV. In DNA form, the CDR3 reads TGTGCCAGCAGCTTAGAGGGGACCCCCTACGAGCAGTACGTC.

The sample holds a few counts of this clonotype. V and J are TRBV5-4 and TRBJ1-3; 7 nucleotides agree with TRBD1. This CDR3 is built from 16 residues. Unmatched junction bases numbered 7, after V lost 4 bases and J lost 0 bases. Germline V gene lookup returns CDR1 SGHNT and CDR2 YYREEE (reference sequence). Written as DNA, the CDR3 is TGTGCCAGCAGCCTAGACAGGGCCGCCTCTGGAAACACCATATATTTT. It encodes CASSLDRAASGNTIYF.

This clonotype turned up a few times. V is TRBV14 and J is TRBJ2-1, with D tentatively TRBD1 or TRBD2 (5 bases each). Trimming stripped 3 bases from V and 2 bases from J, with 5 bases between. CDR3 length: 13 amino acids. The germline CDR1 and CDR2 sequences are SGHDN and FVKESK. The CDR3 nucleotides are TGTGCCAGCAGCCAGGGGGCCTACAATGAGCAGTTCTTC. It encodes CASSQGAYNEQFF.

The rearrangement uses TRBV12-3 or TRBV12-4 and TRBJ1-5; 11 bases fit TRBD1. Trimming cost V 4 bases and J 2 bases; bases outside gene matches: 7. The CDR3 spans 17 residues. The chain's CDR3 is CASSSGTGGIGNQPQHF. The CDR3 nucleotides read TGTGCCAGCAGTTCCGGGACAGGGGGAATCGGCAATCAGCCCCAGCATTTT.

J is TRBJ2-7 and V is TRBV6-5, with 7 bases fitting TRBD2. With 6 bases clipped from V and 4 bases from J, the junction kept 15 bases outside the gene matches. Germline V lookup: CDR1 MNHEY, CDR2 SVGAGI. CDR3 length: 16 amino acids. The CDR3 DNA reads TGTGCCAGCAGCCCCGGGGTTGCGGGAGTTAGATACGAGCAGTACTTC. It translates to CASSPGVAGVRYEQYF.

Only one count was recorded for this clonotype. The V gene is TRBV6-6, the J gene TRBJ2-4; 12 nucleotides line up with TRBD2. Trimming cost V 2 bases and J 0 bases; bases outside gene matches: 11. CDR1 and CDR2 from the germline V gene are MNHNY and SVGAGI (reference sequence). CDR3 length equals 20 residues. The chain's CDR3 is CASSYLPTSGSRGAKNIQYF. The CDR3 DNA reads TGTGCCAGCAGTTACCTACCGACTAGCGGGAGCCGGGGAGCCAAAAACATTCAGTACTTC.

The rearrangement links TRBV12-3 or TRBV12-4 to TRBJ2-7, with a tentative D call TRBD1 (6 bases). The CDR3 totals 14 residues. Trimming left V 3 bases short and J 0 bases short, with 9 bases between. CDR3 sequence reads: CASSFDRSSYEQYF. In nucleotides, the CDR3 is TGTGCCAGCAGTTTCGACAGGAGCTCCTACGAGCAGTACTTC.

V is TRBV30 and J is TRBJ1-1; TRBD1 matches 9 bases. The CDR3 contains 17 residues. Germline V gives CDR1 GTSNPN, CDR2 SVGIG (reference sequence). Losses at the gene ends were 4 bases for V and 1 base for J; bases not matched to a gene: 13. CDR3 amino acids: CAWNMGQGLSENTEAFF. CDR3 in DNA: TGTGCCTGGAATATGGGACAGGGTCTTTCGGAGAACACTGAAGCTTTCTTT.

This chain joins TRBV12-3 or TRBV12-4 and TRBJ2-5; weak D call: TRBD1 (5 bases). CDR3 length: 13 residues. V dropped 3 bases and J dropped 4 bases, with 9 bases sitting between them. This chain's CDR3 is CASSFPGSETQYF. The DNA for the CDR3 is TGTGCCAGCAGTTTTCCAGGGTCAGAGACCCAGTACTTC.

In this sample, this clonotype turned up a few times. For the CDR3, the DNA is TGTGCCAGTAGCGGGAGGAATGAGCAGTTCTTC. Its protein product is CASSGRNEQFF. The V call is TRBV6-2 or TRBV6-3, the J call TRBJ2-1, with 10 bases that match TRBD2. The V gene's germline CDR1 is MNHEY and CDR2 SVGEGT. V was clipped by 9 bases and J by 7 bases; unmatched bases: 0. CDR3 size: 11 residues.

The rearrangement uses TRBV27 and TRBJ1-3; D not resolved. The germline gives CDR1 MNHEY, CDR2 SMNVEV (reference sequence). The CDR3 runs to 14 residues. V dropped 3 bases and J dropped 3 bases, with 9 bases sitting between them. CDR3 sequence reads: CASSFAADGNTIYF. CDR3 DNA: TGTGCCAGCAGTTTCGCGGCAGATGGAAACACCATATATTTT.

This clonotype appeared a few times. The rearrangement joins TRBV7-2 to TRBJ1-2; 7 bases agree with TRBD1. This CDR3 comprises 12 residues. Germline V gene sequence: CDR1 SGHTA, CDR2 FQGNSA. The trim removed 4 bases at V and 8 bases at J, leaving 4 bases unmatched. The CDR3: CASSSGQNGYTF. The DNA for the CDR3 is TGTGCCAGCAGCTCGGGACAGAACGGCTACACCTTC.

V usage is TRBV10-3 and J usage is TRBJ2-1; no reliable D call. This CDR3 is built from 13 residues. Trimming pared 6 bases from V and 4 bases from J, leaving 10 bases between. Germline loops: CDR1 ENHRY, CDR2 SYGVKD. The DNA for the CDR3 is TGTGCCATCAGGAAGGACGGATACAATGAGCAGTTCTTC. Its translation is CAIRKDGYNEQFF.

The chain recombines TRBV19 with TRBJ1-2; 9 bases fit TRBD1. CDR3 length equals 15 residues. Looked up from germline, CDR1 is LNHDA and CDR2 is SQIVND (reference sequence). Unmatched junction bases numbered 11, after V lost 5 bases and J lost 7 bases. In DNA, the CDR3 is TGTGCCAGTAGTTCTACAGGGGGCGCGGGTTCTGGCTACACCTTC. Translation gives CASSSTGGAGSGYTF.

This chain joins TRBV7-2 and TRBJ1-2; a weak D match, TRBD1 (6 bases). CDR1 SGHTA and CDR2 FQGNSA come from the germline V gene. This CDR3 has 15 residues. Trimming left V 5 bases short and J 2 bases short, with 15 bases between. The CDR3 sequence is CASSVSHTGNYGYTF. The CDR3 DNA is TGTGCCAGCAGCGTGTCCCACACAGGGAACTATGGCTACACCTTC.

V gene TRBV24-1 combines with J gene TRBJ2-5; D remains unclear. The V gene's germline CDR1 is KGHDR and CDR2 SFDVKD. The V end lost 5 bases, the J end lost 0 bases, and 12 bases lay between the germline ends. This CDR3 has 15 residues. Written as DNA, the CDR3 is TGTGCCACCAGTGGGGTTGGCGGCTACCAAGAGACCCAGTACTTC. Amino acids: CATSGVGGYQETQYF.

The V gene is TRBV7-2, the J gene TRBJ1-3; D ambiguous. V was shortened by 2 bases and J by 0 bases, with 11 bases between the two germline ends. The length of the CDR3 is 16 residues. From germline, CDR1 is SGHTA and CDR2 FQGNSA. CDR3 residues: CASSLWAAHSGNTIYF. Written as DNA, the CDR3 is TGTGCCAGCAGCTTATGGGCAGCGCACTCTGGAAACACCATATATTTT.

The chain combines TRBV6-5 with TRBJ2-7; D is uncertain. This CDR3 has 12 amino acids. Looked up from germline, CDR1 is MNHEY and CDR2 is SVGAGI. Trimming removed 6 bases from V and 0 bases from J, with 6 bases in between. The CDR3 protein is CASRAPSYEQYF. The CDR3 region has the DNA TGTGCCAGCAGGGCACCCTCCTACGAGCAGTACTTC.